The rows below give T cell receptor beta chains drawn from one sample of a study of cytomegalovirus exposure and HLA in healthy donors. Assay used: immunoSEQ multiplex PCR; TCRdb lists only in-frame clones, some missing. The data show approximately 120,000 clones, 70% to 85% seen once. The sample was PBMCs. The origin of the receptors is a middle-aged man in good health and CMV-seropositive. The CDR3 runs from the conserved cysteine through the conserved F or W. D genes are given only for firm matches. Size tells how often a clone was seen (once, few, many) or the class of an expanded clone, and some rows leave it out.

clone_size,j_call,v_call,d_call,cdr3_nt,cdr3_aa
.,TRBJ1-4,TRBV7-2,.,TGTGCCAGCAGTTCTCAACAGGGTGCAACTAATGAAAAACTGTTTTTT,CASSSQQGATNEKLFF
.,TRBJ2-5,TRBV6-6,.,TGTGCCAGCAATTCCAGGGACACCGCGTACCAAGAGACCCAGTACTTC,CASNSRDTAYQETQYF
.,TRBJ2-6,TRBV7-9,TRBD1,TGTGCCAGCAGCCCAGACAGGGCTGGGGCCAACGTCCTGACTTTC,CASSPDRAGANVLTF
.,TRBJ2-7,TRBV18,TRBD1,TGTGCCAGCTCACCTACAGGGGGACGGTACGAGCAGTACTTC,CASSPTGGRYEQYF
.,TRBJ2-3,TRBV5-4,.,TGTGCCAGCAGCCCACAGGGAGCTAACACAGATACGCAGTATTTT,CASSPQGANTDTQYF
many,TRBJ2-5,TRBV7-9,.,TGTGCCAGCAGCTTAGTCGAAGGGGCAGCGAATGATCAGTACTTC,CASSLVEGAANDQYF
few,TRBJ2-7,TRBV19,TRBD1,TGTGCCAGTAGTCGGGACAGGCCGCCCTACGAGCAGTACTTC,CASSRDRPPYEQYF
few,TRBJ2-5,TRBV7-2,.,TGTGCCAGCAGCTTAGCCCTGGGCGAGACCCAGTACTTC,CASSLALGETQYF
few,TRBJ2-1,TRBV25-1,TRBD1,TGTGCCAGCAGTGAAAACAGGGGGCAGAGCTCCTACAATGAGCAGTTCTTC,CASSENRGQSSYNEQFF
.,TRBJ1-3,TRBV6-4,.,TGTGCCGGAAACGAGGAAAACACCATATATTTT,CAGNEENTIYF
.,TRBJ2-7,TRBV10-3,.,TGTGCCATCAGTGAGTCTGGGGGGTTCTACGAGCAGTACTTC,CAISESGGFYEQYF
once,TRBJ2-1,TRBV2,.,TGTGCCAGCAGTGTGCGGACTGGCTACAATGAGCAGTTCTTC,CASSVRTGYNEQFF
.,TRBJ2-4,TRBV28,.,TGTGCCAGCAGTCCGGACCAGGGGCGAAACAGTCAGTACTTC,CASSPDQGRNSQYF
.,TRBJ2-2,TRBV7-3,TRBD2,TGTGCCAGCAGCCTCTTTCGGGGGGCCGGGGAGCTGTTTTTT,CASSLFRGAGELFF
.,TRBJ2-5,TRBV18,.,TGTTATTGGCGTCGAGGCGGGGAGACCCAGTACTTC,CYWRRGGETQYF
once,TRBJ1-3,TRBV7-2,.,TGTGCCAGCAGTCATCCTTCAGGGTACTTTGGAAACACCATATATTTT,CASSHPSGYFGNTIYF
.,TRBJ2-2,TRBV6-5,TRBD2,TGTGCCAGCAATAGCGGGGGGAACACCGGGGAGCTGTTTTTT,CASNSGGNTGELFF
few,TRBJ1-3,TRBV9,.,TGTGCCAGCAGTGCGGAGGAGGGAGACACCATATATTTT,CASSAEEGDTIYF
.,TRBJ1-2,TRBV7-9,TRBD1,TGTGCCAGCAGCTTAGTGGGACAGGGGGCATTTGGCTACACCTTC,CASSLVGQGAFGYTF
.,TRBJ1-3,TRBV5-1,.,TGCGCCAGCAGCTTGGCGGACAGCACTTCTGGAAACACCATATATTTT,CASSLADSTSGNTIYF
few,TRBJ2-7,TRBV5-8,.,TGTGCCAGCAGCTCGAGGCCTACCTACGAGCAGTACTTC,CASSSRPTYEQYF
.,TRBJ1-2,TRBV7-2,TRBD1,TGTGCCAGCAGCTTACCGGGACAGCCAAACTATGGCTACACCTTC,CASSLPGQPNYGYTF
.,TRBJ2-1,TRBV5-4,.,TGTGCCAGCAGTCCGGGTCTCAATGAGCAGTTCTTC,CASSPGLNEQFF
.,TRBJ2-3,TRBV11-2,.,TGTGCCAGCAGCCCCGGGACTTCCTTTAGCACAGATACGCAGTATTTT,CASSPGTSFSTDTQYF
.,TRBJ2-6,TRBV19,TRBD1,TGTGCCAGTGACAGGGGGTTTCAATTGATGTCTGGGGCCAACGTCCTGACTTTC,CASDRGFQLMSGANVLTF
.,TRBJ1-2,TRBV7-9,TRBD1,TGTGCCAGCAGCTCTAATCAGTACCAGGGGGCACCTTATGGCTACACCTTC,CASSSNQYQGAPYGYTF
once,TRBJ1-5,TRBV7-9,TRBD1,TGTGCCACCCAAGAGACAGGGAACAATCAGCCCCAGCATTTT,CATQETGNNQPQHF
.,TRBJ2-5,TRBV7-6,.,TGTGCCAGCAGCTTAGCGGATTCGGGAGAGCAGTACTTC,CASSLADSGEQYF
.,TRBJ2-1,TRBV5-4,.,TGTGCCAGCAGCTTACTTAATGAGCAGTTCTTC,CASSLLNEQFF
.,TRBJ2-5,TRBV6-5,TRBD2,TGTGCCAGCAGTAAAGGACTAGCGGGCCCCCAGTACTTC,CASSKGLAGPQYF
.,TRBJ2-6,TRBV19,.,TGTGCCAGTAGTATAGGGGGCAAACCCCCCTCTGGGGCCAACGTCCTGACTTTC,CASSIGGKPPSGANVLTF
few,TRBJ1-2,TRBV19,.,TGTGCCAGTACCATGAGATCTATCGGGGTTAACTATGGCTACACCTTC,CASTMRSIGVNYGYTF
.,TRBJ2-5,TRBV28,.,TGTGCCAGTACGGAGACTCAAGAGACCCAGTACTTC,CASTETQETQYF
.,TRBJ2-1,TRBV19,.,TGTGCCAGTATTCCATCCAGGGCCCCCAATGAGCAGTTCTTC,CASIPSRAPNEQFF